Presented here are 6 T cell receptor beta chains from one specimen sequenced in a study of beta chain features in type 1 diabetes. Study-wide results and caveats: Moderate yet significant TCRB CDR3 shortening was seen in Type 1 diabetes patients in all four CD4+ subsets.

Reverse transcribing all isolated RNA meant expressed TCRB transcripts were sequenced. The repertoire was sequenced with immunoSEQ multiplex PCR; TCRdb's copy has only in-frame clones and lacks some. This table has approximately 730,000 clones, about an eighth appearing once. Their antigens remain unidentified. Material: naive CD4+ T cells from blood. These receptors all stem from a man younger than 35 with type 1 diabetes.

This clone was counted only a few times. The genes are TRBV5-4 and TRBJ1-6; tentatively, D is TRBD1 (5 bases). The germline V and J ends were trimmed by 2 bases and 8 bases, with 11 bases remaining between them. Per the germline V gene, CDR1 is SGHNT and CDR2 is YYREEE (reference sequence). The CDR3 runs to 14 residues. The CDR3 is CASSFGQSYSPLHF. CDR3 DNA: TGTGCCAGCAGCTTTGGACAATCCTATTCACCCCTCCACTTT.

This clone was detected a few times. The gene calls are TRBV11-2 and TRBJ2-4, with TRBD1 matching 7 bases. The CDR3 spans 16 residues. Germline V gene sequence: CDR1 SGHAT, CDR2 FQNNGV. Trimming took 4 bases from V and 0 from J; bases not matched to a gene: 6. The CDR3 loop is CASSSGQLVAKNIQYF. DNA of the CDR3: TGTGCCAGCAGCTCGGGACAGTTAGTAGCCAAAAACATTCAGTACTTC.

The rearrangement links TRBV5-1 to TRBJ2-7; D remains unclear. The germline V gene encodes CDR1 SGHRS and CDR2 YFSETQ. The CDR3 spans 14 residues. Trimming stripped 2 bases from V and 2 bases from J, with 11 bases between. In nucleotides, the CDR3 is TGCGCCAGCAGCTTTGATCAAGGCACCTACGAGCAGTACTTC. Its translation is CASSFDQGTYEQYF.

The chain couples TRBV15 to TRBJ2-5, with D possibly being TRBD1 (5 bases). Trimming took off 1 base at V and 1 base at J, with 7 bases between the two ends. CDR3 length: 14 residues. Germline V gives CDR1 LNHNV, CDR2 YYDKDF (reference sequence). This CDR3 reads CATSRAGIQETQYF. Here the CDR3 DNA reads TGTGCCACCAGCAGAGCAGGGATCCAAGAGACCCAGTACTTC.

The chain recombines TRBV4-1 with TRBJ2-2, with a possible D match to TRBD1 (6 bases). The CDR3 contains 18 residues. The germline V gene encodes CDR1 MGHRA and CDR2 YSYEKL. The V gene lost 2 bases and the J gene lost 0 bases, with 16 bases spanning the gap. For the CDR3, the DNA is TGCGCCAGCAGCCAATCACCCGGGACAAGACCGAACACCGGGGAGCTGTTTTTT. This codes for CASSQSPGTRPNTGELFF.

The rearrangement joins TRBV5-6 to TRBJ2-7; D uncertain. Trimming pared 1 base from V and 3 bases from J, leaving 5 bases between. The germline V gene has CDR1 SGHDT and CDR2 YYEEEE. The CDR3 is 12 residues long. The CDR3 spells CASSLLHYEQYF. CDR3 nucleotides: TGTGCCAGCAGCTTGCTCCACTACGAGCAGTACTTC.